One sample yielded the 17 T cell receptor beta chains listed below, sequenced in a study of shared clonotypes between healthy human individuals. Data came from immunoSEQ multiplex PCR; TCRdb stores just in-frame clones and leaves some out. In the table there are 550,000 to 800,000 clones, roughly 70% of which are singletons. The sequencing input was memory CD4+ T cells sorted from blood. The subset is: CD45RA-negative fraction. All receptors derive from a woman in her twenties or thirties in good health.

The chain uses TRBV5-6 and TRBJ2-3; TRBD1 or TRBD2 may be the D gene (7 bases each). This CDR3 region has 16 residues. Germline values: CDR1 SGHDT, CDR2 YYEEEE. With 0 bases removed from V and 2 bases from J, the gap between germline ends came to 13 bases. The CDR3 region is CASSLGTGDYTDTQYF. Here the CDR3 DNA reads TGTGCCAGCAGCTTGGGTACAGGGGACTACACAGATACGCAGTATTTT.

The chain is built from TRBV28 and TRBJ2-1, with D possibly called TRBD1 or TRBD2 (7 bases each). CDR1 is MDHEN and CDR2 is SYDVKM in the germline V gene. The CDR3 loop spans 15 amino acids. V lost 3 bases to trimming and J lost 4 bases, with 13 bases between them. CDR3 coding DNA: TGTGCCAGCAGTTTTATCCAGGGGGGGTACAATGAGCAGTTCTTC. As protein: CASSFIQGGYNEQFF.

The chain employs TRBV4-1 and TRBJ2-1; 11 bases line up with TRBD1. Trimming cost V 1 base and J 3 bases; bases outside gene matches: 5. Germline CDR1 MGHRA, CDR2 YSYEKL. The CDR3 totals 17 residues. CDR3 protein: CASSQVMGQGVYNEQFF. In DNA form, the CDR3 reads TGCGCCAGCAGCCAAGTCATGGGACAGGGGGTCTACAATGAGCAGTTCTTC.

The chain combines TRBV6-1 with TRBJ2-6; no clear D gene. There are 16 residues in the CDR3. With 2 bases removed from V and 2 bases from J, the gap between germline ends came to 10 bases. The germline V gene has CDR1 MNHNS and CDR2 SASEGT. This CDR3 is CASSERRKAGANVLTF. The CDR3 DNA is TGTGCCAGCAGTGAACGGCGCAAAGCTGGGGCCAACGTCCTGACTTTC.

The chain uses TRBV2 and TRBJ2-7, with D perhaps matching TRBD1 (5 bases). The CDR3 covers 15 residues. The ends were cut back, 6 bases at V and 1 base at J, with 16 bases in the middle. Germline V CDR1 and CDR2: SNHLY, FYNNEI. As DNA, the CDR3 is TGTGCCAGCAGGCCTCAGGGCAGGCTTTCCTACGAGCAGTACTTC. Translation: CASRPQGRLSYEQYF.

The chain is built from TRBV5-1 and TRBJ2-3, with 9 positions matching TRBD2. Unmatched junction bases numbered 26, after V lost 4 bases and J lost 5 bases. Germline-derived CDR1 and CDR2 are SGHRS and YFSETQ. The CDR3 consists of 21 residues. CDR3 loop: CASSEVRAGGISGRSLDTQYF. CDR3 sequence (DNA): TGCGCCAGCAGCGAAGTCAGGGCAGGAGGGATTAGCGGGAGAAGTCTAGATACGCAGTATTTT.

The chain carries TRBV28 and TRBJ1-2, with D perhaps matching TRBD1 (5 bases). Trimming stripped 4 bases from V and 7 bases from J, with 19 bases between. The CDR3 runs 15 residues. Germline V gene lookup returns CDR1 MDHEN and CDR2 SYDVKM. The CDR3 nucleotides are TGTGCCAGCAGTTCTACGGGAGGAGGGGTTATTGGCTACACCTTC. This codes for CASSSTGGGVIGYTF.

The CDR3 loop is CASSGRETQYF. The CDR3 DNA sequence: TGTGCCAGCAGCGGAAGAGAGACCCAGTACTTC. This chain connects TRBV7-2 to TRBJ2-5; D is ambiguous. V gave up 5 bases and J gave up 4 bases, with 5 bases separating them. The germline CDR1 and CDR2 sequences are SGHTA and FQGNSA. The CDR3 loop spans 11 amino acids.

Concerning this clone: This may come from a read error, since a much larger clone is one base off. This chain links TRBV25-1 with TRBJ2-7; the match to TRBD2 covers 10 bases. The trim removed 1 base at V and 0 bases at J, leaving 0 bases unmatched. CDR1 and CDR2 (germline): MGHDK, SYGVNS. CDR3 size: 15 residues. DNA of the CDR3: TGTGCCAGCAGTGAATCTAGCGGGAGCTCCTACGAGCAGTACTTC. Amino acids: CASSESSGSSYEQYF.

V gene TRBV18 combines with J gene TRBJ2-7; a possible D gene is TRBD1 (6 bases). In germline, CDR1 is KGHSH, CDR2 LQKENI. The CDR3 sequence is 14 residues long. The V gene lost 1 base and the J gene lost 5 bases, with 12 bases spanning the gap. The CDR3 here is CASSPRNRDHEQYF. In nucleotides, the CDR3 is TGTGCCAGCTCACCACGGAACAGGGACCACGAGCAGTACTTC.

This clone is labeled as medium-sized. The chain links TRBV19 to TRBJ2-7, with 14 positions matching TRBD2. CDR3 size: 15 residues. With 3 bases clipped from V and 7 bases from J, the junction kept 5 bases outside the gene matches. In germline, CDR1 is LNHDA, CDR2 SQIVND (reference sequence). CDR3 in amino acids: CASSIRGLAGAEQYF. The CDR3 DNA is TGTGCCAGTAGTATCAGGGGACTAGCGGGAGCTGAGCAGTACTTC. Drawing the rest from reference TRBV19 and TRBJ2-7, the complete variable domain is DGGITQSPKYLFRKEGQNVTLSCEQNLNHDAMYWYRQDPGQGLRLIYYSQIVNDFQKGDIAEGYSVSREKKESFPLTVTSAQKNPTAFYLCASSIRGLAGAEQYFGPGTRLTVT.

With regard to this clone: A much larger clone sits a single nucleotide away, making a read error possible. The chain has TRBV13 and TRBJ2-3; D tentatively fits TRBD1 or TRBD2 (5 bases each). Germline assignment: CDR1 PRHDT and CDR2 FYEKMQ (reference sequence). This CDR3 comprises 13 residues. The V end was cut by 3 bases, the J end by 1 base, with 5 bases between. The CDR3 reads CASSLGGTDTQYF. The CDR3 DNA reads TGTGCCAGCAGCTTGGGGGGCACAGATACGCAGTATTTT. Full variable domain (remainder filled in from reference TRBV13 and TRBJ2-3): AAGVIQSPRHLIKEKRETATLKCYPIPRHDTVYWYQQGPGQDPQFLISFYEKMQSDKGSIPDRFSAQQFSDYHSELNMSSLELGDSALYFCASSLGGTDTQYFGPGTRLTVL.

The gene calls are TRBV11-2 and TRBJ2-5; 7 bases match TRBD2. CDR1 is SGHAT and CDR2 is FQNNGV in the germline V gene. After removal of 4 bases from V and 4 bases from J, the junction contained 12 bases not matched to a gene. The CDR3 contains 16 residues. The DNA for the CDR3 is TGTGCCAGCAGCTACAATCGGGCGGGAGAGGGAGAGACCCAGTACTTC. Its translation: CASSYNRAGEGETQYF.

Only a few counts were recorded for this clone. This chain links TRBV4-2 with TRBJ1-1, with a possible D match to TRBD1 (5 bases). Germline V gene lookup returns CDR1 LGHNA and CDR2 YNFKEQ. CDR3 length: 17 residues. Between the trimmed V and J ends, which lost 0 bases and 4 bases, there was a span of 18 bases. CDR3 in amino acids: CASSQDLVGAGSTEAFF. Here the CDR3 DNA reads TGTGCCAGCAGCCAAGATCTGGTAGGGGCGGGGAGCACTGAAGCTTTCTTT.

The J gene is TRBJ1-2, the V gene TRBV5-6, with D possibly TRBD1 on 6 matching bases. The CDR3 sequence is 14 residues long. Germline lookup yields CDR1 SGHDT and CDR2 YYEEEE. V was cut by 4 bases and J by 4 bases, with 14 bases left in between. CDR3: CASSLRTASYGYTF. CDR3 coding DNA: TGTGCCAGCAGCCTACGGACAGCAAGCTATGGCTACACCTTC.

A few counts support this clone. With a much larger clone just one base away, this may be a read error. The sample has other DNA sequences that encode this CDR3 too. The J gene is TRBJ2-7, the V gene TRBV6-5; D might be TRBD2 (6 bases). The CDR3 runs 14 residues. The ends were cut back, 6 bases at V and 0 bases at J, with 12 bases in the middle. Germline V gives CDR1 MNHEY, CDR2 SVGAGI. The CDR3 spells CASSRDFSSYEQYF. DNA for the CDR3: TGTGCCAGCAGCCGGGACTTTAGCTCCTACGAGCAGTACTTC.

This chain connects TRBV6-1 to TRBJ2-2; D remains ambiguous. CDR3 size: 13 residues. The germline V gene encodes CDR1 MNHNS and CDR2 SASEGT. Trimming stripped 9 bases from V and 5 bases from J, with 13 bases between. The CDR3 here is CASALSATGELFF. The CDR3 bases are TGTGCCAGTGCCCTATCTGCGACCGGGGAGCTGTTTTTT.